These T cell receptor beta chains were read from a single sample in a study of T cells after yellow fever vaccination. TCRdb re-called the 5' RACE reads with MiXCR, one entry per CDR3 protein. The sample has under 55,000 distinct CDR3 sequences; approximately 7% are singletons. The sequencing here drew on CD8+ T cells not binding an NS4B(214-222) dextramer, sorted from PBMCs, taken roughly 46 days after the first yellow fever vaccination. These receptors were obtained from a man aged 18 to 30 who received the YFV17D yellow fever vaccine. CDR3s include the opening cysteine and the closing phenylalanine or tryptophan. D genes are given only for firm matches. For some rows the clone size is stated as once, few or many, or as a class when expanded; others skip it.

size	V	D	J	CDR3	DNA
many	TRBV6-4	TRBD2	TRBJ2-3	CASKSTSGGDTDTQYF	TGTGCCAGTAAATCGACTAGCGGGGGGGACACAGATACGCAGTATTTT
many	TRBV11-2	TRBD1	TRBJ1-1	CASSPGQGRYTEAFF	TGTGCCAGCAGCCCGGGACAGGGGCGGTACACTGAAGCTTTCTTT
many	TRBV14	.	TRBJ2-2	CASSHRVPRPGELFF	TGTGCCAGCAGCCACAGGGTACCCCGGCCCGGGGAGCTGTTTTTT
many	TRBV5-6	TRBD1	TRBJ1-2	CASSLPGQLTYGYTF	TGTGCCAGCAGCTTGCCGGGACAGTTAACCTATGGCTACACCTTC
few	TRBV29-1	.	TRBJ2-1	CSVVASNSYNEQFF	TGCAGCGTTGTGGCCTCTAACTCCTACAATGAGCAGTTCTTC
many	TRBV6-2/TRBV6-3	.	TRBJ2-6	CASRMDWPSSGANVLTF	TGTGCCAGCAGAATGGACTGGCCGAGCTCTGGGGCCAACGTCCTGACTTTC
few	TRBV5-6	TRBD1	TRBJ2-7	CASSQEVRRGHYEQYF	TGTGCCAGCAGCCAGGAGGTCCGCAGGGGGCATTACGAGCAGTACTTC
.	TRBV5-6	TRBD1	TRBJ2-1	CASSPGGGEQFF	TGTGCCAGCAGCCCAGGGGGCGGGGAGCAGTTCTTC
.	TRBV4-1	.	TRBJ1-5	CASSQYLSGQPQHF	TGCGCCAGCAGCCAATATTTATCGGGGCAGCCCCAGCATTTT
.	TRBV5-1	TRBD1	TRBJ1-1	CASSSDRGARKRAEAFF	TGCGCCAGCAGCTCGGACAGGGGGGCGCGAAAAAGGGCTGAAGCTTTCTTT
.	TRBV24-1	.	TRBJ2-2	CATSDGHGTGELFF	TGTGCCACCAGTGATGGGCATGGAACCGGGGAGCTGTTTTTT
many	TRBV10-3	.	TRBJ2-7	CAIREPGDPSYEQYF	TGTGCCATCAGAGAACCAGGGGACCCCTCCTACGAGCAGTACTTC
many	TRBV7-8	.	TRBJ2-7	CASSLSGSYEQYF	TGTGCCAGCAGCTTGAGCGGGTCCTACGAGCAGTACTTC
few	TRBV7-6	.	TRBJ2-1	CASSSRLGGGGLGEQFF	TGTGCCAGCAGCTCGAGGTTGGGGGGCGGGGGCCTGGGTGAGCAGTTCTTC
once	TRBV4-3	.	TRBJ2-3	CASSQDLVGASTETQYF	TGCGCCAGCAGCCAAGATCTTGTTGGGGCTAGCACAGAGACGCAGTATTTT
.	TRBV4-1	.	TRBJ2-2	CASSQDGRGGTGELFF	TGCGCCAGCAGCCAAGACGGCAGGGGTGGCACCGGGGAGCTGTTTTTT
many	TRBV6-1	.	TRBJ1-3	CASTLEDLRDTIYF	TGTGCCAGCACTCTAGAGGACCTGCGAGACACCATATATTTT
many	TRBV29-1	.	TRBJ1-1	CSVEPAGEPEAFF	TGCAGCGTTGAACCCGCAGGGGAGCCTGAAGCTTTCTTT
few	TRBV12-3/TRBV12-4	.	TRBJ2-5	CASSFLGRETQYF	TGTGCCAGCAGTTTTCTAGGCAGAGAGACCCAGTACTTC
.	TRBV9	TRBD1	TRBJ2-3	CASRGTDPGDTQYF	TGTGCCAGCAGGGGGACAGATCCTGGGGATACGCAGTATTTT
few	TRBV7-3	.	TRBJ1-1	CASSLVFGRDTEAFF	TGTGCCAGCAGCTTAGTGTTCGGCAGGGACACTGAAGCTTTCTTT
many	TRBV11-2	TRBD2	TRBJ2-4	CASSLRLAGGLLAKNIQYF	TGTGCCAGCAGCCTCCGACTAGCGGGGGGTCTTTTGGCCAAAAACATTCAGTACTTC
few	TRBV10-3	TRBD1	TRBJ2-1	CAISEIGQGSNEQFF	TGTGCCATCAGTGAGATAGGACAGGGGAGCAATGAGCAGTTCTTC
few	TRBV7-9	TRBD2	TRBJ2-3	CASSTPGSAGGPPTQYF	TGTGCCAGCAGCACCCCGGGCTCAGCGGGGGGGCCTCCCACGCAGTATTTT
.	TRBV6-2/TRBV6-3	.	TRBJ1-5	CASSYPLGVEWGNQPQHF	TGTGCCAGCAGTTATCCGCTGGGGGTGGAGTGGGGCAATCAGCCCCAGCATTTT
.	TRBV4-3	.	TRBJ1-1	CASSQDGGVLTEAFF	TGCGCCAGCAGCCAAGATGGGGGTGTCCTCACTGAAGCTTTCTTT
medium-sized	TRBV7-6	.	TRBJ1-1	CASSLPPTANTEAFF	TGTGCCAGCAGCCTACCCCCGACAGCGAACACTGAAGCTTTCTTT
many	TRBV7-9	.	TRBJ1-2	CASGGGGVDYGYTF	TGTGCCAGCGGGGGCGGGGGCGTGGACTATGGCTACACCTTC
few	TRBV4-1	TRBD2	TRBJ2-7	CASNGGSSYEQYF	TGCGCCTCTAACGGCGGGAGCTCCTACGAGCAGTACTTC
.	TRBV4-1	TRBD1	TRBJ1-1	CASSQVSMGQGFTEAFF	TGCGCCAGCAGCCAAGTTTCTATGGGACAGGGATTCACTGAAGCTTTCTTT
few	TRBV6-5	.	TRBJ1-1	CASSYGSLGTEAFF	TGTGCCAGCAGTTACGGCTCCCTGGGGACTGAAGCTTTCTTT
many	TRBV5-1	.	TRBJ1-2	CASSLASSDGYTF	TGCGCCAGCAGCTTGGCCTCCAGTGATGGCTACACCTTC
.	TRBV20-1	.	TRBJ2-3	CSAPQEEGFSFTDTQYF	TGCAGTGCTCCCCAGGAGGAAGGATTCAGCTTCACAGATACGCAGTATTTT
few	TRBV15	.	TRBJ2-5	CATSRVGEGGGYQETQYF	TGTGCCACCAGCAGAGTGGGAGAAGGGGGGGGGTACCAAGAGACCCAGTACTTC
few	TRBV7-2	.	TRBJ1-2	CASSHAGVGYGYTF	TGTGCCAGCAGCCACGCCGGGGTGGGCTATGGCTACACCTTC
.	TRBV7-2	.	TRBJ2-3	CTSSLIGPRGDTQYF	TGTACCAGCAGCTTAATTGGGCCCCGCGGAGATACGCAGTATTTT
few	TRBV11-2	.	TRBJ1-1	CASSPTEGMNTEAFF	TGTGCCAGCAGCCCAACAGAGGGCATGAACACTGAAGCTTTCTTT
few	TRBV4-3	.	TRBJ1-4	CASSQEGRTAIANEKLFF	TGCGCCAGCAGCCAAGAGGGGAGGACCGCGATAGCTAATGAAAAACTGTTTTTT
many	TRBV29-1	.	TRBJ2-5	CSVDQWETQYF	TGCAGCGTTGATCAGTGGGAGACCCAGTACTTC
many	TRBV5-1	TRBD1	TRBJ2-3	CASSTTGLATDTQYF	TGCGCCAGCAGCACGACAGGGTTGGCCACAGATACGCAGTATTTT
.	TRBV11-2	.	TRBJ2-1	CASSFLSGGASNEQFF	TGTGCCAGCAGCTTCCTGAGTGGGGGGGCGTCCAATGAGCAGTTCTTC
many	TRBV27	.	TRBJ2-1	CASSLSFYFEQFF	TGTGCCAGCAGTTTATCCTTCTATTTTGAGCAGTTCTTC
few	TRBV4-2	.	TRBJ2-3	CASSQVFALDTQYF	TGTGCCAGCAGCCAAGTATTCGCTCTCGATACGCAGTATTTT
.	TRBV5-5	TRBD1	TRBJ1-5	CASRLNPGQGNQPQHF	TGTGCCAGCCGCTTAAACCCGGGACAGGGAAATCAGCCCCAGCATTTT
many	TRBV7-6	TRBD2	TRBJ2-5	CASSLFSGGSQETQYF	TGTGCCAGCAGCTTGTTTAGCGGGGGATCACAAGAGACCCAGTACTTC
many	TRBV27	.	TRBJ2-3	CASSLGISSTDTQYF	TGTGCCAGCAGTCTAGGGATCTCTAGCACAGATACGCAGTATTTT
.	TRBV27	.	TRBJ1-3	CASSSDRGNTIYF	TGTGCCAGCAGCTCGGACCGTGGAAACACCATATATTTT
many	TRBV7-6	TRBD1	TRBJ2-1	CASSSRDSPAIRTYNEQFF	TGTGCCAGCAGCTCACGGGACAGCCCAGCTATACGCACCTACAATGAGCAGTTCTTC
.	TRBV21-1	.	TRBJ1-3	CASSKVDSLHSGNTIYF	TGTGCCAGCAGCAAAGTGGACAGTCTGCACTCTGGAAACACCATATATTTT
.	TRBV7-8	TRBD2	TRBJ2-1	CASSRGLAGGPRGEQFF	TGTGCCAGCAGCCGGGGACTAGCGGGGGGGCCTCGAGGTGAGCAGTTCTTC